This section outlines one T cell receptor beta chain sequence together with its context. Antigen: not known. The data are from a study of T cell clusters in autoimmune cytopenias. Points from the study as a whole: The T cell clusters came from computational analysis alone and lack functional validation. Primary autoimmune cytopenia patients appeared to lack physiological T cell clusters present in healthy donors.

One tube held mixed TRB-A and TRB-B primer pools for touch-down PCR. Using the multiplex PCR reads, TCRdb records one entry per CDR3 protein without DNA. The record lists roughly 6,900 distinct CDR3 sequences, of which the ten most abundant hold roughly 18%. TRB was amplified from about 270 ng of peripheral blood genomic DNA per sample. Another study also made use of these data, one on T cell repertoires in aging, cancer and after chemotherapy. From that study: Loss of evenness, beyond lost richness, contributed to age-related TCR diversity decline in cancer patients. Rebound thymic output was suggested by rising median generation probability during chemotherapy in each cancer cohort.

The sequenced sample consisted of peripheral blood. The receptor comes from a human donor in good health.

CDR3 loop: CASALGLGSGANVLTF. The rearrangement links TRBV18 to TRBJ2-6; the TRBD2 assignment by TCRdb is unverifiable without DNA. CDR1 and CDR2 from the germline V gene are KGHSH and LQKENI. The CDR3 covers 16 residues.